These 15 T cell receptor beta chains originate from one sample sequenced in a study of post-analysis software for immune sequencing data. Study-level results: In patients, TRBV5-6, TRBV5-1 and TRBV20-1 belonged to five TRBV segments found more frequently than in controls.

The TCR beta cDNA libraries carried unique molecular identifiers. TCRdb re-called the PCR reads with MiXCR, one entry per CDR3 protein. This table holds 600,000 to 700,000 distinct CDR3 sequences, roughly three fifths found once. The antigens these receptors bind are not known. Sequences were obtained from blood. The receptor set was obtained from a girl under 10 years old with multiple sclerosis.

The rearrangement joins TRBV11-2 to TRBJ1-2; D ambiguous. The germline gives CDR1 SGHAT, CDR2 FQNNGV. V gave up 4 bases and J gave up 3 bases, with 12 bases separating them. The CDR3 has 14 amino acids. CDR3 region: CASSWQEGHYGYTF. CDR3 nucleotides: TGTGCCAGCAGCTGGCAAGAGGGTCACTATGGCTACACCTTC.

The chain carries TRBV12-3 or TRBV12-4 and TRBJ2-1; no definite D call. The CDR3 contains 12 residues. The V end was cut by 4 bases, the J end by 8 bases, with 9 bases between. The CDR3 region is CASSYSPYEQFF. CDR3 sequence (DNA): TGTGCCAGCAGTTATTCCCCCTATGAGCAGTTCTTC.

The sample holds a few counts of this clonotype. The chain combines TRBV7-9 with TRBJ2-4; TRBD1 agrees at 9 bases. J gave up 6 bases and V 4 bases, and 7 bases lay outside the gene matches. The CDR3 length is 15 residues. In germline, CDR1 is SEHNR, CDR2 FQNEAQ (reference sequence). The CDR3 DNA sequence: TGTGCCAGCAGCTCGGGGACAGGGAGGGCAAACATTCAGTACTTC. This codes for CASSSGTGRANIQYF.

This clonotype appeared a single time. The chain combines TRBV7-9 with TRBJ2-7; tentative D call: TRBD1 (6 bases). Looked up from germline, CDR1 is SEHNR and CDR2 is FQNEAQ (reference sequence). The CDR3 loop spans 13 amino acids. Trimming cost V 5 bases and J 5 bases, with 13 bases left between them. CDR3 in amino acids: CASSPGTLNEQYF. The CDR3 nucleotides are TGTGCCAGCAGCCCCGGGACATTGAACGAGCAGTACTTC.

In the case of this clonotype: A far larger clone lies a single base away; this is likely a read error. This chain joins TRBV12-3 or TRBV12-4 and TRBJ2-7; D gene ambiguous. The CDR3 covers 11 residues. The CDR3 spells CAGSLGYEQYF. For the CDR3, the DNA is TGTGCCGGCAGTTTAGGGTACGAGCAGTACTTC.

This chain uses TRBV4-3 with TRBJ2-5; TRBD1 matches at 9 bases. TRBJ2-1 matches the DNA end more closely, so the J call is doubtful. Looked up from germline, CDR1 is LGHNA and CDR2 is YSLEER. The CDR3 is 15 residues long. CDR3 residues: CASSPDRGEKETQFF. For the CDR3, the DNA is TGCGCCAGCAGCCCAGACAGGGGGGAGAAAGAGACCCAGTTCTTC.

The genes are TRBV18 and TRBJ1-5, with a possible D match to TRBD1 (6 bases). The germline V and J ends were trimmed by 2 bases and 8 bases, with 10 bases remaining between them. CDR1 and CDR2 from the germline V gene are KGHSH and LQKENI. The CDR3 consists of 13 residues. For the CDR3, the DNA is TGTGCCAGCTCACCAGCAGGGGCTAAGCCCCAGCATTTT. Its protein is CASSPAGAKPQHF.

The V gene is TRBV29-1, the J gene TRBJ2-5; a weak D match, TRBD1 (5 bases). The V gene's germline CDR1 is SQVTM and CDR2 ANQGSEA. V lost 3 bases and J 0 bases, leaving 11 bases between the germline ends. This CDR3 spans 14 amino acids. The CDR3 region has the DNA TGCAGCGTTGATGTCCCAGGGCACCAAGAGACCCAGTACTTC. Protein sequence: CSVDVPGHQETQYF.

The chain is built from TRBV5-1 and TRBJ2-6, with 7 bases aligning to TRBD1. This CDR3 spans 15 amino acids. CDR1 and CDR2 (germline): SGHRS, YFSETQ. V lost 5 bases to trimming and J lost 3 bases; unmatched junction nucleotides: 5. The CDR3 protein is CASRPGGDGANVLTF. In DNA, the CDR3 is TGCGCCAGCAGGCCAGGGGGTGATGGGGCCAACGTCCTGACTTTC.

This clonotype was seen more than once but under ten times. The rearrangement joins TRBV29-1 to TRBJ2-1; TRBD1 might be the D (6 bases). From germline, CDR1 is SQVTM and CDR2 ANQGSEA. This CDR3 region has 13 residues. The V gene lost 5 bases and the J gene lost 4 bases, with 12 bases spanning the gap. The DNA of the CDR3 is TGCAGCGTTACAGGGCGCGGGTACAATGAGCAGTTCTTC. It translates to CSVTGRGYNEQFF.

The rearrangement uses TRBV6-1 and TRBJ1-2; D not resolved. V dropped 1 base and J dropped 2 bases, with 11 bases sitting between them. The CDR3 has 15 amino acids. Germline V CDR1 and CDR2: MNHNS, SASEGT. CDR3 coding DNA: TGTGCCAGCAGTGAAGAGACGGGTATAAACTATGGCTACACCTTC. It is translated as CASSEETGINYGYTF.

V is TRBV6-2 or TRBV6-3 and J is TRBJ1-1, with unresolved D. The length of the CDR3 is 13 residues. The V gene's germline CDR1 is MNHEY and CDR2 SVGEGT. V gave up 0 bases and J gave up 12 bases, with 14 bases separating them. The DNA of the CDR3 is TGTGCCAGCAGTTACTCGGTTTCGGTAAGAACTTTCTTT. It encodes CASSYSVSVRTFF.

This chain links TRBV6-5 with TRBJ2-6; D uncertain. Trimming removed 3 bases at V and 4 bases at J, with 16 bases between. Germline CDR1 MNHEY, CDR2 SVGAGI. The CDR3 totals 17 residues. The CDR3 region is CASSYEVLGRGANVLTF. In DNA form, the CDR3 reads TGTGCCAGCAGTTATGAAGTGTTGGGCAGGGGGGCCAACGTCCTGACTTTC.

This clonotype was seen only once. J is TRBJ2-1 and V is TRBV10-3; TRBD2 agrees at 8 bases. Germline values: CDR1 ENHRY, CDR2 SYGVKD. V shed 3 bases and J 6 bases; nucleotides not matched to a gene: 7. The CDR3 has 15 residues. The CDR3 DNA follows: TGTGCCATCAGTGAAAGGGGACTAGTGGGCAATGAGCAGTTCTTC. This encodes CAISERGLVGNEQFF.

The chain joins TRBV6-5 to TRBJ2-1; the D gene is possibly TRBD1 (6 bases). V lost 6 bases and J lost 2, with 14 bases in between. CDR1 and CDR2 from the germline V gene are MNHEY and SVGAGI. The CDR3 has 15 residues. The chain's CDR3 is CASRELRQAYNEQFF. In DNA, the CDR3 is TGTGCCAGCAGGGAACTCCGACAGGCCTACAATGAGCAGTTCTTC.